This TCR beta chain emerged from a study of cytomegalovirus exposure and HLA in healthy donors. Looking at the study overall: Out of about 410 genotyped donors, approximately 84% belonged to the Caucasian-associated ancestry cluster.

Turning to this clone: What it recognizes is unknown.

In germline, CDR1 is SGDLS, CDR2 YYNGEE. Trimming at V came to 3 bases and at J to 3 bases, leaving 12 bases not matched to a gene. The CDR3 consists of 16 residues. The PCR ran on 60 Vbeta and 13 Jbeta primers. Method: immunoSEQ multiplex PCR; TCRdb's copy keeps in-frame clones and lacks some. The table has some 200,000 clones, approximately 78% seen once. Study findings and constraints: Highest at DRB1 and lowest at HLA-C, TCR association rates differed among HLA loci in a later analysis. Fewer N-insertions than the roughly 670-donor mean were reportedly shown by an Asian-associated ancestry cluster in a later analysis.

The gene calls are TRBV9 and TRBJ2-7; 7 bases agree with TRBD1. The sequence was obtained from a woman aged 40 to 49 in good health and CMV-seronegative. The source material was PBMCs. In nucleotides, the CDR3 is TGTGCCAGCAGCGCCTACGGTAGGACAGGCGGCTACGAGCAGTACTTC. It is translated as CASSAYGRTGGYEQYF.